The 2 T cell receptor beta chains listed next were all sequenced from one sample in a study of cytomegalovirus exposure and HLA in healthy donors. Primers included in the PCR were 60 Vbeta and 13 Jbeta primers. Sequencing used immunoSEQ multiplex PCR; TCRdb keeps in-frame clones, though not all of them. The profile shows about 150,000 clones, around 75% of them singletons. The sample comprised PBMCs. The receptor set was obtained from a man aged 30 to 45 in good health and CMV-seropositive.

This chain joins TRBV7-6 and TRBJ2-2; 10 nucleotides match TRBD1. Germline lookup yields CDR1 SGHVS and CDR2 FNYEAQ. The CDR3 spans 15 residues. The ends lost 6 bases at V and 4 bases at J; junction bases unmatched: 5. The CDR3 DNA is TGTGCCAGCAGTTGGACAGGGGGAGTCACCGGGGAGCTGTTTTTT. Residues: CASSWTGGVTGELFF.

As for this clone: The same CDR3 arises from other DNA sequences in this sample as well. J is TRBJ2-7 and V is TRBV18; no clear D gene. In germline, CDR1 is KGHSH, CDR2 LQKENI. Trimming took off 0 bases at V and 2 bases at J, with 8 bases between the two ends. The CDR3 is 14 amino acids. The CDR3 DNA reads TGTGCCAGCTCACCACCGGGCCTAACCTACGAGCAGTACTTC. The encoded protein is CASSPPGLTYEQYF. Variable domain in full (rest from reference TRBV18 and TRBJ2-7): NAGVMQNPRHLVRRRGQEARLRCSPMKGHSHVYWYRQLPEEGLKFMVYLQKENIIDESGMPKERFSAEFPKEGPSILRIQQVVRGDSAAYFCASSPPGLTYEQYFGPGTRLTVT.